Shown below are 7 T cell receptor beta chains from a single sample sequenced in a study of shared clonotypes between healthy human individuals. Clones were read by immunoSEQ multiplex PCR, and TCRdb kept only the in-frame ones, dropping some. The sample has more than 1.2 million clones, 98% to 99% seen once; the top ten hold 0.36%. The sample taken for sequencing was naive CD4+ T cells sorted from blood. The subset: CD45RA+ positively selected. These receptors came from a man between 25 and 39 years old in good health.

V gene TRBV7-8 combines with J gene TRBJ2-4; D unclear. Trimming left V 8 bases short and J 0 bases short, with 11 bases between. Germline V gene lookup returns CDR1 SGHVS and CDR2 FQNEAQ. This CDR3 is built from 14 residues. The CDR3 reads CASAPIVAKNIQYF. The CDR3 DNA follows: TGTGCCAGCGCCCCCATCGTAGCCAAAAACATTCAGTACTTC.

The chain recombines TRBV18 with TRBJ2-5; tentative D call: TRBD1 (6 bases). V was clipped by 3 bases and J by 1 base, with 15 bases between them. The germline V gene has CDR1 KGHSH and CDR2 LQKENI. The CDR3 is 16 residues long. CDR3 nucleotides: TGTGCCAGCTCACCGCTCGCCGGGACACTCCAAGAGACCCAGTACTTC. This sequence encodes CASSPLAGTLQETQYF.

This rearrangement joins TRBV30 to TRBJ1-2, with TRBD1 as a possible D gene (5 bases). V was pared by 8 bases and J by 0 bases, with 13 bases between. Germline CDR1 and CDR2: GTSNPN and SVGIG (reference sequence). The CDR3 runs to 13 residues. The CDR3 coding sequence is TGTGCCGGCCGGGACGGAACTAACTATGGCTACACCTTC. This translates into CAGRDGTNYGYTF.

The CDR3 nucleotides read TGTGCCACCAGGGGGGGACAGGGGGCAACCAAAAACATTCAGTACTTC. Its protein product is CATRGGQGATKNIQYF. The chain joins TRBV15 to TRBJ2-4; 12 bases fit TRBD1. Germline V gene data show CDR1 as LNHNV and CDR2 as YYDKDF (reference sequence). This CDR3 has 16 amino acids. The trim removed 6 bases at V and 2 bases at J, leaving 5 bases unmatched.

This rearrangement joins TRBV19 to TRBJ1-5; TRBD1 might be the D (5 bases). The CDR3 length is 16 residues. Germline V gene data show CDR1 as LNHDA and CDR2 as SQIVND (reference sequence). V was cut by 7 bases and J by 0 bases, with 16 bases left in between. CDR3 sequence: CASIPRQLYSNQPQHF. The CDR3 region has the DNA TGTGCCAGTATTCCCCGACAGCTGTATAGCAATCAGCCCCAGCATTTT. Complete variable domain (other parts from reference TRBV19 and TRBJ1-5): DGGITQSPKYLFRKEGQNVTLSCEQNLNHDAMYWYRQDPGQGLRLIYYSQIVNDFQKGDIAEGYSVSREKKESFPLTVTSAQKNPTAFYLCASIPRQLYSNQPQHFGDGTRLSIL.

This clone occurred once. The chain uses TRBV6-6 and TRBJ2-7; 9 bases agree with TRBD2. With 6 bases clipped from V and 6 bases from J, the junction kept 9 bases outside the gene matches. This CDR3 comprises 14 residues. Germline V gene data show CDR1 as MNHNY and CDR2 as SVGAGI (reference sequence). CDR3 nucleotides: TGTGCCAGCAGGGATATAGCGGGAGAAAGCGAGCAGTACTTC. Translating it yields CASRDIAGESEQYF.

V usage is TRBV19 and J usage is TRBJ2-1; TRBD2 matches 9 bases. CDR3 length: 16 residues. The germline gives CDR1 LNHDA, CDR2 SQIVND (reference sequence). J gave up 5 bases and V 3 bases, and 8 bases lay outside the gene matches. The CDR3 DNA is TGTGCCAGTAGTATTCTGACTAGCGGCGAGAACAATGAGCAGTTCTTC. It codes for CASSILTSGENNEQFF.